What follows are 14 T cell receptor beta chains derived from one specimen sequenced in a study of glioma-infiltrating T cells. TCR alpha and beta CDR3 regions were amplified from RNA using iRepertoire nested multiplex PCR. TCRdb reprocessed the multiplex PCR reads via MiXCR and lists one record per CDR3 protein. The sample yields 300,000 to 400,000 distinct CDR3 sequences, roughly two fifths seen once. The sequencing sample was made of glioma tissue, nonneoplastic brain tissue, or PBMCs (not recorded which). The receptors here all came from a human donor with low-grade glioma or glioblastoma, undergoing nonglioma brain surgery, or in good health (not recorded which).

This chain uses TRBV27 with TRBJ2-1; 16 bases map to TRBD2. The V segment lost 4 bases and the J segment 8 bases; nucleotides outside the gene matches: 5. Germline lookup yields CDR1 MNHEY and CDR2 SMNVEV (reference sequence). CDR3 size: 16 residues. The CDR3 nucleotides read TGTGCCAGCAGTTCGGGGACTAGCGGGAGGGCCTATGAGCAGTTCTTC. Amino acid sequence: CASSSGTSGRAYEQFF.

Note on this clonotype: This may arise from a read error, as a much more abundant clone is one base away. The chain combines TRBV20-1 with TRBJ2-1; D not resolved. The length of the CDR3 is 15 residues. Germline lookup yields CDR1 DFQATT and CDR2 SNEGSKA (reference sequence). CDR3 sequence (DNA): TGCAGTGCTAGAGAGAAGGGTTCGGTATGGAATGAGCGGTTCTTC. Translating it yields CSAREKGSVWNERFF.

Only a few counts were recorded for this clonotype. The germline gene is not matched at one end of the junction; a read error may be the cause. This rearrangement joins TRBV12-3 or TRBV12-4 to TRBJ2-1; 9 nucleotides agree with TRBD1. This CDR3 has 11 amino acids. For the CDR3, the DNA is TGTGCTAGCAGTCTGGGACAGGGAGGGTCCTTC. This gives the protein CASSLGQGGSF.

The sample holds one count of this clonotype. The chain couples TRBV7-2 to TRBJ2-3; a weak D match, TRBD2 (5 bases). The V gene lost 4 bases and the J gene lost 1 base, with 12 bases spanning the gap. Germline V CDR1 and CDR2: SGHTA, FQGNSA. The CDR3 is 15 residues long. This CDR3 reads CASSSWETGTDTQYF. DNA for the CDR3: TGTGCCAGCAGCTCTTGGGAGACGGGCACAGATACGCAGTATTTT.

V is TRBV7-2 and J is TRBJ1-6; D unresolved. Germline CDR1 reads SGHTA; CDR2 reads FQGNSA. V lost 4 bases, J lost 5 bases, and 6 bases lay in between. The CDR3 contains 13 residues. DNA of the CDR3: TGTGCCAGCAGCTATTTTGATAATTCACCCCTCCACTTT. Translating it yields CASSYFDNSPLHF.

This clonotype was picked up a small number of times. The chain recombines TRBV28 with TRBJ1-4; 7 nucleotides align to TRBD1. The junction had 3 bases not matched to a gene; V was cut back by 2 bases and J by 6 bases. Germline values: CDR1 MDHEN, CDR2 SYDVKM. CDR3 length: 14 amino acids. CDR3 DNA: TGTGCCAGCAGTTTACGACAGGGTTATGAAAAACTGTTTTTT. The encoded protein is CASSLRQGYEKLFF.

This clonotype occurred many times. This chain links TRBV20-1 with TRBJ1-1; weak D call: TRBD1 (6 bases). Deletions cut 3 bases from V and 5 bases from J, with 22 bases between. CDR3 length: 16 amino acids. CDR1 DFQATT and CDR2 SNEGSKA come from the germline V gene (reference sequence). CDR3 region: CSARGAGGAWTTEAFF. The CDR3 nucleotides read TGCAGTGCTAGGGGAGCCGGGGGCGCTTGGACAACTGAAGCTTTCTTT.

This chain uses TRBV29-1 with TRBJ1-5; no definite D call. V lost 2 bases and J lost 0, with 5 bases in between. CDR3 size: 13 residues. Germline CDR1 reads SQVTM; CDR2 reads ANQGSEA. The DNA for the CDR3 is TGCAGCGTTGAAACCGGTAGCAATCAGCCCCAGCATTTT. Translating it yields CSVETGSNQPQHF.

On this clonotype itself: This may stem from a read error, because a much larger clone lies one nucleotide away. The CDR3 carries no conserved terminal phenylalanine or tryptophan, so it likely arises from a read error. This chain connects TRBV6-2 or TRBV6-3 to TRBJ2-7; 7 bases map to TRBD2. After removal of 8 bases from V and 4 bases from J, the junction contained 11 bases not matched to a gene. The V gene's germline CDR1 is MNHEY and CDR2 SVGEGT. CDR3 length equals 14 residues. CDR3 DNA: TGTGCCAGCCTACTGACTAGCTCAGGATACGAGCAGTACTCC. Protein: CASLLTSSGYEQYS.

On this clonotype itself: Given the absence of the conserved phenylalanine or tryptophan at the CDR3 end, a read error is likely. The V and J genes are TRBV20-1 and TRBJ2-7, with TRBD1 matching 7 bases. Germline CDR1 reads DFQATT; CDR2 reads SNEGSKA (reference sequence). This CDR3 comprises 12 residues. The J segment lost 2 bases and the V segment lost 5 bases, leaving 3 bases of the junction unmatched. The CDR3 DNA is TGCAGTGCTCCCGGGACAGCCTACGAGCAGTACTCC. This sequence encodes CSAPGTAYEQYS.

V and J are TRBV7-3 and TRBJ1-2; the D is unclear. The germline V and J ends were trimmed by 0 bases and 8 bases, with 13 bases remaining between them. This CDR3 contains 14 residues. The germline gives CDR1 SGHTA, CDR2 FQGTGA. Here the CDR3 reads CASSLTREGSGYTF. Written as DNA, the CDR3 is TGTGCCAGCAGCTTAACCCGTGAGGGAAGCGGCTACACCTTC.

This clonotype was seen ten or more times. The CDR3 DNA is TGTGCCAGCAGTGAATCCGATGTGAGGCCCGAGCAGTACTTC. Its translation is CASSESDVRPEQYF. The rearrangement uses TRBV6-1 and TRBJ2-7; D remains unclear. CDR3 size: 14 residues. Germline V lookup: CDR1 MNHNS, CDR2 SASEGT. Trimming removed 2 bases from V and 6 bases from J, with 14 bases in between.

The chain combines TRBV2 with TRBJ2-1, with 9 bases that match TRBD2. The V gene end was trimmed by 7 bases and the J gene end by 4 bases; junction bases not matched to a gene: 5. The V gene's germline CDR1 is SNHLY and CDR2 FYNNEI. The CDR3 is 14 amino acids. The CDR3 is CASTVAGAYNEQFF. CDR3 DNA: TGTGCCAGCACTGTAGCGGGGGCGTACAATGAGCAGTTCTTC.

This clonotype was picked up many times. The rearrangement links TRBV28 to TRBJ2-1; possibly TRBD1 for D (5 bases). With 2 bases removed from V and 5 bases from J, the gap between germline ends came to 10 bases. Per germline, CDR1 MDHEN and CDR2 SYDVKM. The CDR3 extends over 14 amino acids. The CDR3, as DNA: TGTGCCAGCAGTTTACAGCAGGGAAACAATGAGCAGTTCTTC. Encoded protein: CASSLQQGNNEQFF.